One and the same sample provided the 31 T cell receptor beta chains below, sequenced in a study of T cells in Graves' hyperthyroidism and ophthalmopathy (dated by TCRdb to about 2019). The library came from multiplex PCR. The instrument given in TCRdb is Illumina HiSeq 2000. Amplification of TCR beta CDR3 regions was carried out from RNA transcripts. The first round of RT-PCR for the TCR CDR3 was performed with the HTBI primer set and the Qiagen OneStep RT-PCR kit. TCRdb redid the processing of the public reads, applying fastp at Q25 and MiXCR, and retained in-frame beta chains. Every entry covers one CDR3 protein and lists the most common genes and DNA from its rows. The sample yields around 600,000 distinct CDR3 sequences; about a sixth were counted once. The ten largest account for under 3.5% of the sample. Material: blood. These receptors were collected from a woman between 40 and 55 years old with Graves' ophthalmopathy.

This chain uses TRBV30 with TRBJ1-4; 9 positions match TRBD1. This CDR3 spans 15 amino acids. V lost 1 base to trimming and J lost 8 bases; unmatched junction nucleotides: 8. Germline CDR1 reads GTSNPN; CDR2 reads SVGIG (reference sequence). DNA for the CDR3: TGTGCCTGGAGTGCCCTGACAGGGGGATACGAAAAACTGTTTTTT. Its protein is CAWSALTGGYEKLFF.

The table lists this clonotype with many counts. The V gene is TRBV6-1, the J gene TRBJ1-1, with a possible D match to TRBD1 (6 bases). V was pared by 6 bases and J by 4 bases, with 12 bases between. CDR1 and CDR2 (germline): MNHNS, SASEGT. The CDR3 consists of 13 residues. The CDR3 loop is CASRAGVGTEAFF. For the CDR3, the DNA is TGTGCCAGCAGGGCAGGGGTTGGCACTGAAGCTTTCTTT.

This clonotype was picked up many times. V and J are TRBV12-3 or TRBV12-4 and TRBJ2-7, with TRBD2 identical over 8 bases. J was trimmed by 1 base and V by 5 bases; bases with no gene match: 4. The CDR3 sequence is 14 residues long. This CDR3 reads CASSQGTSSYEQYF. As DNA, the CDR3 is TGTGCCAGCAGTCAAGGGACTAGTTCCTACGAGCAGTACTTC.

This clonotype was seen ten or more times. The chain carries TRBV30 and TRBJ2-5; 7 bases are shared with TRBD2. The CDR3 runs 12 residues. V dropped 3 bases and J dropped 5; count of bases not matched to a gene: 3. CDR1 is GTSNPN, CDR2 SVGIG, per germline (reference sequence). The CDR3 is CAWSPGGETQYF. CDR3 DNA: TGTGCCTGGAGCCCCGGGGGGGAGACCCAGTACTTC.

There are many counts of this clonotype. The V and J genes are TRBV6-1 and TRBJ1-4; maybe TRBD1 (5 bases). Germline V CDR1 and CDR2: MNHNS, SASEGT. Between the trimmed V and J ends, which lost 5 bases and 2 bases, there was a span of 12 bases. The CDR3 is 15 residues long. The CDR3 sequence: CASSNLGVTNEKLFF. CDR3 DNA sequence: TGTGCCAGCAGTAACCTAGGGGTGACTAATGAAAAACTGTTTTTT.

DNA for the CDR3: TGTGCCAGCAAGCGGGAAAGGTACGAGCAGTACTTC. This translates into CASKRERYEQYF. The gene calls are TRBV2 and TRBJ2-7, with 7 nucleotides matching TRBD2. Trimming cost V 7 bases and J 4 bases; bases outside gene matches: 4. Germline CDR1 reads SNHLY; CDR2 reads FYNNEI. The CDR3 loop spans 12 amino acids.

V gene TRBV19 combines with J gene TRBJ1-4; 8 nucleotides align to TRBD1. With 2 bases clipped from V and 5 bases from J, the junction kept 4 bases outside the gene matches. CDR3 length: 15 amino acids. Per the germline V gene, CDR1 is LNHDA and CDR2 is SQIVND (reference sequence). Here the CDR3 DNA reads TGTGCCAGTAGTATACTCGGACAGGGAAATGAAAAACTGTTTTTT. As protein: CASSILGQGNEKLFF.

This clonotype has just one count. The V gene is TRBV6-5, the J gene TRBJ2-3; TRBD1 agrees at 8 bases. The germline CDR1 and CDR2 sequences are MNHEY and SVGAGI. The ends lost 3 bases at V and 3 bases at J; junction bases unmatched: 8. This CDR3 region has 16 residues. The CDR3: CASSYVQGARTDTQYF. The CDR3 DNA is TGTGCCAGCAGTTATGTTCAGGGGGCGCGAACAGATACGCAGTATTTT.

There are many counts of this clonotype. The chain couples TRBV28 to TRBJ2-3, with TRBD2 identical over 8 bases. Trimming cost V 7 bases and J 2 bases; bases outside gene matches: 14. Germline CDR1 MDHEN, CDR2 SYDVKM. The CDR3 runs to 17 residues. The CDR3 coding sequence is TGTGCCAGCACCTTACGGGTAGCGGGGTTACTCACAGATACGCAGTATTTT. This translates into CASTLRVAGLLTDTQYF.

The chain employs TRBV19 and TRBJ1-1; D unresolved. Germline CDR1 LNHDA, CDR2 SQIVND (reference sequence). This CDR3 has 16 residues. The V end lost 3 bases, the J end lost 0 bases, and 14 bases lay between the germline ends. The CDR3 reads CASSIPGSPMNTEAFF. In DNA form, the CDR3 reads TGTGCCAGTAGTATCCCGGGGTCGCCGATGAACACTGAAGCTTTCTTT.

Many counts were recorded for this clonotype. Written as DNA, the CDR3 is TGTGCCAGCAGCCAACAGGTGTGGCAGTTCTTC. Residues: CASSQQVWQFF. This chain joins TRBV7-2 and TRBJ2-1; possible D gene TRBD1, 5 bases. Trimming left V 5 bases short and J 12 bases short, with 11 bases between. The CDR3 runs to 11 residues. From germline, CDR1 is SGHTA and CDR2 FQGNSA.

A note on this clonotype: The junction departs from germline at one end; a sequencing error may be responsible. This chain connects TRBV2 to TRBJ2-1; TRBD1 matches at 9 bases. Germline V lookup: CDR1 SNHLY, CDR2 FYNNEI. The CDR3 consists of 17 residues. The CDR3 reads CVSSGGVMDRGEDEQFF. The DNA for the CDR3 is TGTGTCAGCAGTGGAGGGGTTATGGACAGGGGAGAGGATGAGCAGTTCTTC.

This chain links TRBV5-1 with TRBJ1-6; D gene uncertain. The germline V gene encodes CDR1 SGHRS and CDR2 YFSETQ. The CDR3 has 17 amino acids. V lost 0 bases and J 10 bases, leaving 20 bases between the germline ends. The CDR3 DNA reads as TGCGCCAGCAGCTTGGGGTCAGTAGAGTCCTTAGGGTCACCCCTCCACTTT. It is translated as CASSLGSVESLGSPLHF.

The sample holds many counts of this clonotype. The chain has TRBV9 and TRBJ1-2, with D unclear. The germline CDR1 and CDR2 sequences are SGDLS and YYNGEE. The CDR3 covers 16 residues. Trimming shortened V by 0 bases and J by 1 base, and 13 bases separated the two germline ends. This CDR3 reads CASSVGRVGRNYGYTF. For the CDR3, the DNA is TGTGCCAGCAGCGTAGGACGGGTAGGCCGTAACTATGGCTACACCTTC.

This clonotype has a count of ten or more. This chain joins TRBV15 and TRBJ2-5; D may be TRBD1 or TRBD2 (5 bases each). This CDR3 has 18 amino acids. Trimming removed 5 bases from V and 1 base from J, with 23 bases in between. Looked up from germline, CDR1 is LNHNV and CDR2 is YYDKDF (reference sequence). The DNA for the CDR3 is TGTGCCACCAGCTTCCCGATGGGCCAGGGTGGAGGCCAAGAGACCCAGTACTTC. Amino acids: CATSFPMGQGGGQETQYF.

There are many counts of this clonotype. The rearrangement joins TRBV20-1 to TRBJ2-3, with D unresolved. The germline gives CDR1 DFQATT, CDR2 SNEGSKA (reference sequence). CDR3 size: 14 residues. Trimming removed 4 bases from V and 4 bases from J, with 15 bases in between. The CDR3, as DNA: TGCAGTGCTACCTCCTCTGGACGGTCAGATACGCAGTATTTT. It codes for CSATSSGRSDTQYF.

In this sample, this clonotype turned up a few times. The rearrangement joins TRBV5-1 to TRBJ2-4; 8 bases match TRBD1. The CDR3 is 17 amino acids. Trimming at V came to 2 bases and at J to 0 bases, leaving 7 bases not matched to a gene. CDR1 and CDR2 (germline): SGHRS, YFSETQ. This CDR3 is CASSLMTGVLAKNIQYF. In DNA, the CDR3 is TGCGCCAGCAGCTTAATGACAGGGGTCTTAGCCAAAAACATTCAGTACTTC.

The chain recombines TRBV6-2 or TRBV6-3 with TRBJ1-3; D is undetermined. The germline V gene encodes CDR1 MNHEY and CDR2 SVGEGT. Deletions cut 1 base from V and 0 bases from J, with 10 bases between. The CDR3 consists of 16 residues. CDR3 amino acids: CASSYFQVVSGNTIYF. CDR3 nucleotide sequence: TGTGCCAGCAGTTACTTTCAAGTCGTCTCTGGAAACACCATATATTTT.

The J gene is TRBJ2-5, the V gene TRBV5-1; TRBD1 matches at 7 bases. The J call may be wrong; the DNA end is better matched by TRBJ2-1. Germline V gene data show CDR1 as SGHRS and CDR2 as YFSETQ. The CDR3 consists of 14 residues. CDR3 in amino acids: CASSLGQGDETQFF. The CDR3 coding sequence is TGCGCCAGCAGCTTGGGTCAGGGGGACGAGACCCAGTTCTTC.

A single count supports this clonotype. V usage is TRBV4-1 and J usage is TRBJ2-5, with a weak D call TRBD2 (6 bases). Trimming stripped 3 bases from V and 0 bases from J, with 11 bases between. CDR1 is MGHRA, CDR2 YSYEKL, per germline. The CDR3 is made up of 15 amino acids. DNA for the CDR3: TGCGCCAGCAGCCAGCTGGGACTGAACCAAGAGACCCAGTACTTC. As protein: CASSQLGLNQETQYF.

This clonotype came up many times. The J gene is TRBJ1-2, the V gene TRBV7-9; 12 bases are shared with TRBD1. After removal of 3 bases from V and 14 bases from J, the junction contained 7 bases not matched to a gene. The CDR3 spans 13 residues. CDR1 SEHNR and CDR2 FQNEAQ come from the germline V gene (reference sequence). CDR3 coding DNA: TGTGCCAGCAGCTTTGGGGACAGGGGGCGCCTAACCTTC. Amino acids: CASSFGDRGRLTF.

This clonotype was observed at least ten times. This sequence joins TRBV27 and TRBJ2-3, with 8 nucleotides matching TRBD1. V lost 5 bases to trimming and J lost 0 bases; unmatched junction nucleotides: 7. Per germline, CDR1 MNHEY and CDR2 SMNVEV (reference sequence). There are 16 residues in the CDR3. The CDR3 DNA reads as TGTGCCAGCAGTCCCTCCTGGACAGGGAGCACAGATACGCAGTATTTT. This codes for CASSPSWTGSTDTQYF.

This chain connects TRBV3-1 to TRBJ2-7; a weak D match, TRBD2 (6 bases). Germline V gene data show CDR1 as LGHDT and CDR2 as YNNKEL (reference sequence). There are 13 residues in the CDR3. The V end was cut by 4 bases, the J end by 6 bases, with 13 bases between. The CDR3 here is CASSRDSFGEQYF. The CDR3 DNA reads as TGTGCCAGCAGCCGGGACTCCTTCGGCGAGCAGTACTTC.

This clonotype was seen ten or more times. The chain recombines TRBV30 with TRBJ1-5, with a tentative D call TRBD1 (5 bases). With 2 bases removed from V and 9 bases from J, the gap between germline ends came to 17 bases. The length of the CDR3 is 14 residues. CDR1 and CDR2 from the germline V gene are GTSNPN and SVGIG (reference sequence). The CDR3 DNA follows: TGTGCCTGGAGTCCAATGGGACGGAGAATGCCCCAGCATTTT. Translating gives CAWSPMGRRMPQHF.

There are many counts of this clonotype. The chain recombines TRBV20-1 with TRBJ2-7; 7 bases match TRBD1. This CDR3 spans 13 amino acids. Per the germline V gene, CDR1 is DFQATT and CDR2 is SNEGSKA (reference sequence). V shed 6 bases, J shed 3 bases, and the junction held 8 bases outside the gene matches. The CDR3 protein is CSANDREGYEQYF. The CDR3 DNA sequence: TGCAGTGCAAACGACAGGGAAGGCTACGAGCAGTACTTC.

This clonotype was observed once. The chain is built from TRBV29-1 and TRBJ1-2; 7 bases agree with TRBD1. CDR1 SQVTM and CDR2 ANQGSEA come from the germline V gene. V was pared by 2 bases and J by 4 bases, with 1 base of the junction left unmatched. This CDR3 is 12 amino acids long. The CDR3 is CSVEWTGYGYTF. CDR3 DNA sequence: TGCAGCGTTGAATGGACAGGCTATGGCTACACCTTC.

This chain links TRBV9 with TRBJ2-7; 9 nucleotides match TRBD2. Germline V gives CDR1 SGDLS, CDR2 YYNGEE. V lost 4 bases and J lost 4; bases outside the gene matches: 9. This CDR3 is built from 15 residues. The chain's CDR3 is CASSIAGEVLYEQYF. CDR3 bases: TGTGCCAGCAGCATAGCGGGAGAAGTTTTGTACGAGCAGTACTTC.

This rearrangement joins TRBV18 to TRBJ2-7, with 7 positions matching TRBD2. V gave up 3 bases and J gave up 2 bases; unmatched junction bases: 10. Germline assignment: CDR1 KGHSH and CDR2 LQKENI. The CDR3 is 16 residues long. The CDR3 loop is CASSPLGRGTTYEQYF. CDR3 nucleotides: TGTGCCAGCTCACCGCTGGGGCGGGGGACTACCTACGAGCAGTACTTC.

At least ten counts were recorded for this clonotype. The rearrangement links TRBV7-2 to TRBJ2-3; tentatively, D is TRBD1 or TRBD2 (6 bases each). The CDR3 consists of 15 residues. CDR1 SGHTA and CDR2 FQGNSA come from the germline V gene. V was shortened by 0 bases and J by 6 bases, with 13 bases between the two germline ends. CDR3 region: CASSLAGGSGDTQYF. The CDR3 nucleotides are TGTGCCAGCAGCTTAGCGGGGGGCTCAGGGGATACGCAGTATTTT.

This clonotype occurred a few times. The chain links TRBV4-1 to TRBJ2-1; 7 bases are a match to TRBD2. The ends lost 5 bases at V and 2 bases at J; junction bases unmatched: 6. CDR1 is MGHRA, CDR2 YSYEKL, per germline. There are 15 residues in the CDR3. The DNA of the CDR3 is TGCGCCAGCAGCACCAGCGGGGCTGCCTACAATGAGCAGTTCTTC. This gives the protein CASSTSGAAYNEQFF.

The V and J genes are TRBV5-1 and TRBJ2-5, with D perhaps TRBD1 (5 bases). The germline V gene encodes CDR1 SGHRS and CDR2 YFSETQ. V was clipped by 0 bases and J by 1 base, with 10 bases between them. The CDR3 contains 15 residues. As DNA, the CDR3 is TGCGCCAGCAGCTTGGGGGCGGACATCCAAGAGACCCAGTACTTC. This gives the protein CASSLGADIQETQYF.